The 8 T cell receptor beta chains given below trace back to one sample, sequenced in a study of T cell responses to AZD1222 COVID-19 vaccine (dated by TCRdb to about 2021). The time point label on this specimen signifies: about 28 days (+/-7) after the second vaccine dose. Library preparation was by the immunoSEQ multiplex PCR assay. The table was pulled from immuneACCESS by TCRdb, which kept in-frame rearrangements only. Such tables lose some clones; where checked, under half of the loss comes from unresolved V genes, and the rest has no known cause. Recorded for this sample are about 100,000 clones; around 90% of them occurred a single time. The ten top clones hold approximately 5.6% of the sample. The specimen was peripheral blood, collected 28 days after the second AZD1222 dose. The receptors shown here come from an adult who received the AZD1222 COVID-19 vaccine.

CDR3 sequence: CASSTVREQYF. The CDR3 nucleotides are TGTGCCAGCAGCACCGTCCGGGAGCAGTACTTC. The V call is TRBV28, the J call TRBJ2-7; D unclear. Looked up from germline, CDR1 is MDHEN and CDR2 is SYDVKM. Trimming removed 6 bases at V and 7 bases at J, with 10 bases between. The CDR3 loop spans 11 amino acids.

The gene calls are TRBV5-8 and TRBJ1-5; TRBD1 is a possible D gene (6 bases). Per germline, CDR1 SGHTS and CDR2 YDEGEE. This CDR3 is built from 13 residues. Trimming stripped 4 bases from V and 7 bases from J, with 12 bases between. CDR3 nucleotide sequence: TGTGCCAGCAGCCTGACAGGCTGGCAGCCCCAGCATTTT. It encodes CASSLTGWQPQHF.

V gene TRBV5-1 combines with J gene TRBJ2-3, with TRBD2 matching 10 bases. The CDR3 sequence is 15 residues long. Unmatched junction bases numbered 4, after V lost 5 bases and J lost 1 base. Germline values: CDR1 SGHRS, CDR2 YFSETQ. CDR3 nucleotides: TGCGCCAGCAGACCTAGCGGGGGTGGCACAGATACGCAGTATTTT. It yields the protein CASRPSGGGTDTQYF.

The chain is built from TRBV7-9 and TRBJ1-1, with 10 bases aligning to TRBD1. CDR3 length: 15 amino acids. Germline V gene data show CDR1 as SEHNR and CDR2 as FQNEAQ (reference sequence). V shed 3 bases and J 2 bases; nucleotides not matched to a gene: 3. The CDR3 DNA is TGTGCCAGCAGCTTCCGGGACAGGGGAAACACTGAAGCTTTCTTT. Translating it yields CASSFRDRGNTEAFF.

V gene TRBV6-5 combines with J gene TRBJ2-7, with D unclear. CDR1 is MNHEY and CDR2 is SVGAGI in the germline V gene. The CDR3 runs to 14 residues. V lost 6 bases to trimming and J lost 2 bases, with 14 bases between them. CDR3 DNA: TGTGCCAGCAGCCCCTGGGTAGGGACCTACGAGCAGTACTTC. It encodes CASSPWVGTYEQYF.

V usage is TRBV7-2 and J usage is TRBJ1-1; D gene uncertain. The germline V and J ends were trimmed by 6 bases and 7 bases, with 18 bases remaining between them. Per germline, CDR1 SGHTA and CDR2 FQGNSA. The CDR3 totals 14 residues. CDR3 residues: CASRPGPGMDEAFF. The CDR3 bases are TGTGCCAGCAGGCCCGGCCCAGGAATGGATGAAGCTTTCTTT.

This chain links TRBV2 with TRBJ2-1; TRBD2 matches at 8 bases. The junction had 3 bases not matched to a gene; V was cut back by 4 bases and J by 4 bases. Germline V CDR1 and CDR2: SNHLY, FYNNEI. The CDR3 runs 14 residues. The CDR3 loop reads CASSGAGGYNEQFF. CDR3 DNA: TGTGCCAGCAGTGGGGCGGGGGGTTACAATGAGCAGTTCTTC.

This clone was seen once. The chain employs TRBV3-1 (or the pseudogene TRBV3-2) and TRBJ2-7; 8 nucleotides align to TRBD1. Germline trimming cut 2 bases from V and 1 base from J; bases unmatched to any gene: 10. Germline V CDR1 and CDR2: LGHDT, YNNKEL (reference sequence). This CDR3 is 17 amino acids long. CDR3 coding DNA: TGTGCCAGCAGCCAAACGCCGGTCTGGACAGGGTCCTACGAGCAGTACTTC. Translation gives CASSQTPVWTGSYEQYF.